This T cell receptor (beta chain) is drawn from a study of T-cell reconstitution after alpha-beta-depleted transplantation in children. The TCRbeta library was prepared with unique molecular identifiers. TCRdb analysed the PCR reads with MiXCR anew, one entry per CDR3 protein. The sample carries about 500,000 distinct CDR3 sequences, 30% to 35% recorded once. V lost 3 bases and J 6 bases, leaving 8 bases between the germline ends. This CDR3 comprises 12 residues. This clonotype was seen a handful of times. The sequence was collected from a human donor who donated a stem cell graft to a child with aplastic anemia. V is TRBV12-3 or TRBV12-4 and J is TRBJ1-2; D not certain. Source: PBMCs from the stem cell graft donor, taken from the stem cell graft. In DNA form, the CDR3 reads TGTGCCAGCAGTTTTCGGAGAGATGGCTACACCTTC. Amino acid sequence: CASSFRRDGYTF.